This is a list of T cell receptor beta chains from one sample in a study of cytomegalovirus exposure and HLA in healthy donors. The repertoire was sequenced with immunoSEQ multiplex PCR; TCRdb's copy has only in-frame clones and lacks some. The table shows some 140,000 clones, with about 76% occurring only once. Material: PBMCs. The origin of the receptors is a female donor in good health and CMV-seronegative. Each CDR3 is given with its conserved first and last residue. D genes are given only for firm matches. Clone size is stated in some rows and not others, as once, few, many or a class when expanded.

abundance: NA; j_gene: TRBJ2-2; v_gene: TRBV19; d_gene: TRBD2; CDR3aa: CATTPTSGRAGELFF; CDR3nt: TGTGCCACCACACCCACTAGCGGGAGAGCCGGGGAGCTGTTTTTT
abundance: NA; j_gene: TRBJ1-5; v_gene: TRBV10-3; d_gene: TRBD1; CDR3aa: CAIGTGDSNQPQHF; CDR3nt: TGTGCCATTGGGACAGGGGATAGCAATCAGCCCCAGCATTTT
abundance: NA; j_gene: TRBJ2-3; v_gene: TRBV2; d_gene: NA; CDR3aa: CASRGPRGEVDTQYF; CDR3nt: TGTGCCAGCAGGGGCCCTCGCGGGGAGGTGGATACGCAGTATTTT
abundance: NA; j_gene: TRBJ2-7; v_gene: TRBV14; d_gene: NA; CDR3aa: CASSQVTGYSEQYF; CDR3nt: TGTGCCAGCAGCCAAGTTACAGGGTACTCCGAGCAGTACTTC
abundance: NA; j_gene: TRBJ2-2; v_gene: TRBV6-5; d_gene: TRBD2; CDR3aa: CASGPSGVITGELFF; CDR3nt: TGTGCCAGCGGGCCTAGCGGGGTGATCACCGGGGAGCTGTTTTTT
abundance: NA; j_gene: TRBJ1-3; v_gene: TRBV4-3; d_gene: NA; CDR3aa: CASSQVRGPGNTIYF; CDR3nt: TGCGCCAGCAGCCAAGTTCGTGGGCCTGGAAACACCATATATTTT
abundance: NA; j_gene: TRBJ1-3; v_gene: TRBV28; d_gene: NA; CDR3aa: CASSLSSGAGNTIYF; CDR3nt: TGTGCCAGCAGTTTATCGTCAGGGGCGGGAAACACCATATATTTT
abundance: NA; j_gene: TRBJ2-7; v_gene: TRBV11-3; d_gene: TRBD1; CDR3aa: CASRRTGTYEQYF; CDR3nt: TGTGCCAGCAGGCGGACAGGGACCTACGAGCAGTACTTC
abundance: NA; j_gene: TRBJ2-2; v_gene: TRBV6-1; d_gene: TRBD1; CDR3aa: CASSVDRGRTGELFF; CDR3nt: TGTGCCAGCAGTGTTGACAGGGGGAGGACCGGGGAGCTGTTTTTT
abundance: NA; j_gene: TRBJ2-7; v_gene: TRBV2; d_gene: NA; CDR3aa: CASTRDYEQYF; CDR3nt: TGTGCCAGCACCCGAGACTACGAGCAGTACTTC
abundance: NA; j_gene: TRBJ1-6; v_gene: TRBV7-3; d_gene: NA; CDR3aa: CASRGQSNSPLHF; CDR3nt: TGTGCCAGCAGAGGACAGAGCAATTCACCCCTCCACTTT
abundance: many; j_gene: TRBJ2-3; v_gene: TRBV4-3; d_gene: NA; CDR3aa: CASSQDRAPDTQYF; CDR3nt: TGCGCCAGCAGCCAAGACAGGGCCCCAGATACGCAGTATTTT
abundance: few; j_gene: TRBJ1-1; v_gene: TRBV5-6; d_gene: TRBD1; CDR3aa: CASSPGTGIGAAFF; CDR3nt: TGTGCCAGCAGCCCCGGGACAGGGATTGGTGCGGCTTTCTTT
abundance: few; j_gene: TRBJ1-1; v_gene: TRBV5-1; d_gene: NA; CDR3aa: CASSLAASRTTEAFF; CDR3nt: TGCGCCAGCAGCTTGGCCGCCAGTCGAACCACTGAAGCTTTCTTT
abundance: NA; j_gene: TRBJ1-4; v_gene: TRBV5-1; d_gene: NA; CDR3aa: CASSLGSNEKLFF; CDR3nt: TGCGCCAGCAGCCTAGGCTCTAATGAAAAACTGTTTTTT
abundance: NA; j_gene: TRBJ2-1; v_gene: TRBV6-5; d_gene: TRBD2; CDR3aa: CASTPGTSYNEQFF; CDR3nt: TGTGCCAGCACCCCCGGGACTAGCTACAATGAGCAGTTCTTC
abundance: NA; j_gene: TRBJ2-7; v_gene: TRBV19; d_gene: TRBD1; CDR3aa: CASRPGQGPYEQYF; CDR3nt: TGTGCCAGTAGACCGGGACAGGGTCCCTACGAGCAGTACTTC
abundance: NA; j_gene: TRBJ2-7; v_gene: TRBV5-1; d_gene: NA; CDR3aa: CASSMNQGSYEQYF; CDR3nt: TGCGCCAGCAGCATGAACCAGGGGTCCTACGAGCAGTACTTC
abundance: NA; j_gene: TRBJ2-7; v_gene: TRBV29-1; d_gene: NA; CDR3aa: CSVGTSRFAEQYF; CDR3nt: TGCAGCGTAGGGACTTCCAGGTTCGCCGAGCAGTACTTC
abundance: NA; j_gene: TRBJ1-2; v_gene: TRBV7-2; d_gene: TRBD1; CDR3aa: CASSLRMGQGGYGYTF; CDR3nt: TGTGCCAGCAGCTTACGCATGGGACAGGGCGGCTATGGCTACACCTTC
abundance: NA; j_gene: TRBJ1-4; v_gene: TRBV19; d_gene: NA; CDR3aa: CASSPRGWTADEKLFF; CDR3nt: TGTGCCAGTAGTCCGCGAGGATGGACAGCAGATGAAAAACTGTTTTTT
abundance: few; j_gene: TRBJ1-4; v_gene: TRBV28; d_gene: NA; CDR3aa: CASTPGGNEKLFF; CDR3nt: TGTGCCAGCACTCCGGGGGGTAATGAAAAACTGTTTTTT
abundance: once; j_gene: TRBJ1-4; v_gene: TRBV29-1; d_gene: NA; CDR3aa: CSAARSEKLFF; CDR3nt: TGCAGCGCCGCCCGTAGTGAAAAACTGTTTTTT
abundance: NA; j_gene: TRBJ1-4; v_gene: TRBV19; d_gene: TRBD1; CDR3aa: CASTLQGTGNEKLFF; CDR3nt: TGTGCCAGTACCCTTCAGGGGACAGGGAATGAAAAACTGTTTTTT
abundance: NA; j_gene: TRBJ2-5; v_gene: TRBV11-3; d_gene: TRBD2; CDR3aa: CASSPHPKGRAGETQYF; CDR3nt: TGTGCCAGCAGCCCCCACCCAAAAGGGAGGGCTGGGGAGACCCAGTACTTC
abundance: few; j_gene: TRBJ1-3; v_gene: TRBV6-1; d_gene: NA; CDR3aa: CASSETYASGNTIYF; CDR3nt: TGTGCCAGCAGTGAAACCTACGCCTCTGGAAACACCATATATTTT
abundance: NA; j_gene: TRBJ2-1; v_gene: TRBV5-1; d_gene: NA; CDR3aa: CASSSGLLNEQFF; CDR3nt: TGCGCCAGCAGCTCGGGACTCCTCAATGAGCAGTTCTTC
abundance: NA; j_gene: TRBJ2-5; v_gene: TRBV4-1; d_gene: TRBD2; CDR3aa: CASSQGPSGQETQYF; CDR3nt: TGCGCCAGCAGCCAAGGCCCTAGCGGCCAAGAGACCCAGTACTTC
abundance: NA; j_gene: TRBJ1-2; v_gene: TRBV6-4; d_gene: TRBD1; CDR3aa: CASTPDRGGGYTF; CDR3nt: TGTGCCAGCACACCGGACAGGGGAGGAGGCTACACCTTC
abundance: NA; j_gene: TRBJ1-2; v_gene: TRBV7-2; d_gene: TRBD1; CDR3aa: CASSPGQNSYGYTF; CDR3nt: TGTGCCAGCAGCCCGGGACAGAACTCCTATGGCTACACCTTC
abundance: NA; j_gene: TRBJ2-1; v_gene: TRBV29-1; d_gene: TRBD1; CDR3aa: CSVPEGTGSFGEQFF; CDR3nt: TGCAGCGTTCCCGAGGGGACAGGGTCTTTCGGTGAGCAGTTCTTC
abundance: NA; j_gene: TRBJ2-1; v_gene: TRBV6-5; d_gene: TRBD2; CDR3aa: CASSYFTGTSFFEQFF; CDR3nt: TGTGCCAGCAGTTACTTCACCGGGACTAGCTTCTTCGAGCAGTTCTTC
abundance: NA; j_gene: TRBJ2-7; v_gene: TRBV28; d_gene: TRBD2; CDR3aa: CASSAPSGGFLEQYF; CDR3nt: TGTGCCAGCAGTGCCCCCTCGGGGGGGTTCCTCGAGCAGTACTTC
abundance: once; j_gene: TRBJ2-7; v_gene: TRBV5-4; d_gene: TRBD2; CDR3aa: CASSFGAGGIYEQYF; CDR3nt: TGTGCCAGCAGCTTCGGGGCGGGGGGGATTTACGAGCAGTACTTC
abundance: NA; j_gene: TRBJ2-5; v_gene: TRBV29-1; d_gene: TRBD1; CDR3aa: CSVGGTTGSPGETQYF; CDR3nt: TGCAGCGTTGGGGGTACGACAGGGAGTCCAGGAGAGACCCAGTACTTC
abundance: NA; j_gene: TRBJ2-3; v_gene: TRBV13; d_gene: NA; CDR3aa: CASSPLSGSTDTQYF; CDR3nt: TGTGCCAGCAGCCCCCTCAGCGGGAGCACAGATACGCAGTATTTT
abundance: NA; j_gene: TRBJ2-7; v_gene: TRBV5-8; d_gene: TRBD2; CDR3aa: CAIRRGGSYEQYF; CDR3nt: TGTGCCATCCGGCGGGGGGGTTCCTACGAGCAGTACTTC
abundance: NA; j_gene: TRBJ1-2; v_gene: TRBV6-5; d_gene: NA; CDR3aa: CASSYSIGRNYGYTF; CDR3nt: TGTGCCAGCAGTTACTCGATCGGGAGAAACTATGGCTACACCTTC
abundance: NA; j_gene: TRBJ1-1; v_gene: TRBV29-1; d_gene: TRBD1; CDR3aa: CSVLTTGGEAFF; CDR3nt: TGCAGCGTCCTTACTACAGGGGGTGAAGCTTTCTTT
abundance: NA; j_gene: TRBJ1-1; v_gene: TRBV5-4; d_gene: TRBD1; CDR3aa: CASSFRQGGTEAFF; CDR3nt: TGTGCCAGCAGCTTTCGACAGGGCGGCACTGAAGCTTTCTTT
abundance: NA; j_gene: TRBJ2-7; v_gene: TRBV2; d_gene: NA; CDR3aa: CASSNSMFEQYF; CDR3nt: TGTGCCAGCAGTAATAGCATGTTTGAGCAGTACTTC
abundance: NA; j_gene: TRBJ1-1; v_gene: TRBV5-1; d_gene: NA; CDR3aa: CASSLGFGGTEAFF; CDR3nt: TGCGCCAGCAGCTTGGGATTCGGGGGCACTGAAGCTTTCTTT
abundance: once; j_gene: TRBJ2-2; v_gene: TRBV21-1; d_gene: NA; CDR3aa: CASSTSSPASANTGELFF; CDR3nt: TGTGCCAGCAGCACCTCTAGTCCCGCGTCGGCGAACACCGGGGAGCTGTTTTTT
abundance: NA; j_gene: TRBJ2-7; v_gene: TRBV4-1; d_gene: TRBD1; CDR3aa: CASSQGPTGDYERYF; CDR3nt: TGCGCCAGCAGCCAAGGACCCACAGGGGATTACGAGCGGTACTTC
abundance: NA; j_gene: TRBJ1-1; v_gene: TRBV7-8; d_gene: NA; CDR3aa: CASSLGGAAGLVSEAFF; CDR3nt: TGTGCCAGCAGCTTAGGAGGCGCGGCAGGGTTGGTTTCTGAAGCTTTCTTT
abundance: NA; j_gene: TRBJ1-4; v_gene: TRBV6-5; d_gene: NA; CDR3aa: CASFKGWYEKLFF; CDR3nt: TGTGCCTCCTTCAAGGGGTGGTATGAAAAACTGTTTTTT
abundance: NA; j_gene: TRBJ1-2; v_gene: TRBV30; d_gene: TRBD1; CDR3aa: CAWSTGVNYGYTF; CDR3nt: TGTGCCTGGTCTACAGGGGTGAACTATGGCTACACCTTC
abundance: NA; j_gene: TRBJ2-1; v_gene: TRBV18; d_gene: NA; CDR3aa: CASSRGTGGYNEQFF; CDR3nt: TGTGCCAGCTCCCGCGGGACTGGGGGGTACAATGAGCAGTTCTTC